Given below is one TCR beta chain in context. Its antigen is not identified. A second PCR, run for roughly 7 to 12 cycles, used a sample-barcoded 5' primer plus a J-beta primer mix. The template-switch adaptor, which had 12 random nucleotides, put a tag on each cDNA molecule. Sequencing yielded, for each sample, at least 3 million paired-end reads carrying CDR3. TCRdb independently ran MiXCR on the 5' RACE reads; one entry per CDR3 protein. Altogether about 1.8 million distinct CDR3 sequences are present, 49% being singletons, with the ten largest covering roughly 2.1%. The data were taken from a study of blood T cells in healthy people across ages. The CDR3 is 17 amino acids. In germline, CDR1 is WNHNN, CDR2 SYGVQD (reference sequence). V shed 3 bases and J 3 bases; nucleotides not matched to a gene: 12. Findings of the study overall: While age rose, TCR beta diversity per million T cells dropped in a roughly linear way.

The chain combines TRBV10-1 with TRBJ2-7; TRBD2 aligns across 9 bases. Sequencing used blood. The clonotype comes from a woman in her thirties or forties in good health. In nucleotides, the CDR3 is TGCGCCAGCAGTGATTTCGGGGCTAGCGGGACCTACTACGAGCAGTACTTC. Encoded protein: CASSDFGASGTYYEQYF.